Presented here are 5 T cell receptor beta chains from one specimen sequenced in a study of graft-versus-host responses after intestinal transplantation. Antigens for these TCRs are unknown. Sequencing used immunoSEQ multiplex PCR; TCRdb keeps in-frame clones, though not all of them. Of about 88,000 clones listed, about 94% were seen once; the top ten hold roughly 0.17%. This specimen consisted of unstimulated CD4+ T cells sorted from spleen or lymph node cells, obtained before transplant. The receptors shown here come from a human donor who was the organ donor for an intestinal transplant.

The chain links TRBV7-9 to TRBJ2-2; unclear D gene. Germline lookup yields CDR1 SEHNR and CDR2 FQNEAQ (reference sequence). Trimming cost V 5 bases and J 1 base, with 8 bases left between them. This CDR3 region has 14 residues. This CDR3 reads CASSLKGNTGELFF. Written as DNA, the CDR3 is TGTGCCAGCAGCCTAAAGGGGAACACCGGGGAGCTGTTTTTT.

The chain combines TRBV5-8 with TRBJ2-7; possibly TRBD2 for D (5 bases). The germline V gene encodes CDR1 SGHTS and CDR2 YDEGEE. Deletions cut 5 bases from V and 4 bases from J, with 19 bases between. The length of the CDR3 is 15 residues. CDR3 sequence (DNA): TGTGCCAGCAGAATAGGGCTGCCATTAGCGTACGAGCAGTACTTC. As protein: CASRIGLPLAYEQYF.

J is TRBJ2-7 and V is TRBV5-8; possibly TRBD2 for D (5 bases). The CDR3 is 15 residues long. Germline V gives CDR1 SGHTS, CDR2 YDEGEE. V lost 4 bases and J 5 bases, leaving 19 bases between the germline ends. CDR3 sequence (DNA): TGTGCCAGCAGCGAGGGCCGGACGTCCCCTGACGAGCAGTACTTC. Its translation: CASSEGRTSPDEQYF. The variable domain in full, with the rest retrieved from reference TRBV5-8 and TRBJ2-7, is EAGVTQSPTHLIKTRGQQATLRCSPISGHTSVYWYQQALGLGLQFLLWYDEGEERNRGNFPPRFSGRQFPNYSSELNVNALELEDSALYLCASSEGRTSPDEQYFGPGTRLTVT.

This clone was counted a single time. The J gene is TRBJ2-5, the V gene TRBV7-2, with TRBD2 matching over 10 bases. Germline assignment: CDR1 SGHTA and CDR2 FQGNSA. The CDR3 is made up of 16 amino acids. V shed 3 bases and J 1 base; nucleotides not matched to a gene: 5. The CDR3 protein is CASSLRTSGLQETQYF. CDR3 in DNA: TGTGCCAGCAGCTTGAGGACTAGCGGACTCCAAGAGACCCAGTACTTC.

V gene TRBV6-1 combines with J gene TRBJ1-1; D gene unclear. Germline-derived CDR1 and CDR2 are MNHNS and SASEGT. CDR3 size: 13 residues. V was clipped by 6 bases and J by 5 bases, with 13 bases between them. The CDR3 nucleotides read TGTGCCAGCAGGCGGGCAATCGAGACTGAAGCTTTCTTT. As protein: CASRRAIETEAFF.